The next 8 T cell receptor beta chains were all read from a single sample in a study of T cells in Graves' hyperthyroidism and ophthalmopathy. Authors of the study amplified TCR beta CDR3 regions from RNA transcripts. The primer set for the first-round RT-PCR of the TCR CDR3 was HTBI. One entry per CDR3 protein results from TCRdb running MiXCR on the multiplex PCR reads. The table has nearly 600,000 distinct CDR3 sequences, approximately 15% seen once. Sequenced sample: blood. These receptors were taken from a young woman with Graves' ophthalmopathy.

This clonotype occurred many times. The DNA for the CDR3 is TGCAGTGCTAGGGAGCAGGGTGTCCCCTACAATGAGCAGTTCTTC. Protein product: CSAREQGVPYNEQFF. This rearrangement joins TRBV20-1 to TRBJ2-1; D might be TRBD1 (5 bases). This CDR3 has 15 amino acids. Germline V gives CDR1 DFQATT, CDR2 SNEGSKA (reference sequence). The V and J ends lost 3 bases and 2 bases respectively, with 14 bases between them.

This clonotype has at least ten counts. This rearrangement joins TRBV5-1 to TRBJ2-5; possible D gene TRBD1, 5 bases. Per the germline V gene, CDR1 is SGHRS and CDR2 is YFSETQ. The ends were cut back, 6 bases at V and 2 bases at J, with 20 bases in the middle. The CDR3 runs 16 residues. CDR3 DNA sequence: TGCGCCAGCACCCCGTTTGGCAGGGATGGGCAAGAGACCCAGTACTTC. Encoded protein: CASTPFGRDGQETQYF.

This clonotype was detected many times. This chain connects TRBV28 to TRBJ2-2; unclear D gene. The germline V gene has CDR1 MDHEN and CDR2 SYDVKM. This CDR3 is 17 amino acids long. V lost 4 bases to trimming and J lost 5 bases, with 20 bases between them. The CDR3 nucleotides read TGTGCCAGCAGTTCCCCCCGATTAGGTCGAGAGACCGGGGAGCTGTTTTTT. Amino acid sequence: CASSSPRLGRETGELFF.

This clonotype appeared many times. The CDR3 DNA sequence: TGTGCCAGCAGTGAAACTAGCGGGAGGATTGGTCTGGATACGCAGTATTTT. Its protein is CASSETSGRIGLDTQYF. The chain has TRBV6-1 and TRBJ2-3, with 12 bases fitting TRBD2. V lost 2 bases, J lost 6 bases, and 9 bases stayed unmatched. CDR3 length: 17 amino acids. Germline V CDR1 and CDR2: MNHNS, SASEGT.

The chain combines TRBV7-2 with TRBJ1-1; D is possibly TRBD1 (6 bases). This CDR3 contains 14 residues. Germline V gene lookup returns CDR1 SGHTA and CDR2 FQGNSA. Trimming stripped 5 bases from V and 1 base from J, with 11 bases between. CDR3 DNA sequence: TGTGCCAGCAGCCCCCGGGACAAGAACACTGAAGCTTTCTTT. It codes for CASSPRDKNTEAFF.

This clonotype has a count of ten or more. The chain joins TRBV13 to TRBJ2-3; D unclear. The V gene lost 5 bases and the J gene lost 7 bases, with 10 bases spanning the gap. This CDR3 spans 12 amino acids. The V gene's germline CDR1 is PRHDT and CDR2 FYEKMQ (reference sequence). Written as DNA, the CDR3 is TGTGCCAGCAGCCCACCCAGGAATACGCAGTATTTT. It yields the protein CASSPPRNTQYF.

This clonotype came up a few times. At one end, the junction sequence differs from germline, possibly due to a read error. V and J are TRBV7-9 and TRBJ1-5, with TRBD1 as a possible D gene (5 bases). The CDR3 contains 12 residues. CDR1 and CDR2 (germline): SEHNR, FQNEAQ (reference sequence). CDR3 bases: TGTGCCAGCAGCTCGACGTTGGGGCCCCGGCATTTT. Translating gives CASSSTLGPRHF.

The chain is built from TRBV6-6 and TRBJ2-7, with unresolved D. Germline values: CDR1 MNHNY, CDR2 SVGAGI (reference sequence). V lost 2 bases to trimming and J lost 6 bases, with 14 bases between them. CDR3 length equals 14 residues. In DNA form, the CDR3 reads TGTGCCAGCAGTTACCTGGCAGCCGAAGGCGAGCAGTACTTC. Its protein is CASSYLAAEGEQYF.